What follows is one T cell receptor (beta chain) and its context. Its antigen is undetermined. CDR1 and CDR2 (germline): SGDLS, YYNGEE. This CDR3 is built from 17 residues. V trimming: 1 base; J trimming: 9 bases; junction bases outside the gene matches: 13. The 5'RACE method, run with constant-segment primers, produced TCR alpha and TCR beta cDNA libraries (carrying sample barcodes and UMIs). MiXCR was run by TCRdb on the 5' RACE reads, yielding one entry per CDR3 protein. The table shows a few hundred thousand distinct CDR3 sequences, with around 20% occurring only once. This sample is part of a study of T-cell memory formation after mild COVID-19. Study at large: Largely, the TCR clusters proved donor specific.

Overall study results and limits: Second-wave clones reaching peak frequency on day 37 lacked confirmed SARS-CoV-2 specificity. CD4+ clones that contracted lay mainly in CM and EM; CD8+ ones lay in EMRA.

Material for sequencing was PBMCs or a T cell subset sorted from them (not recorded which). This receptor was taken from a young man who had mild COVID-19 (a few samples of this study predate the infection). Cell type and time point are not known. V is TRBV9 and J is TRBJ2-1, with 10 bases identical to TRBD2. The CDR3 reads CASSVPQAGGLGGEQFF. Written as DNA, the CDR3 is TGTGCCAGCAGCGTACCCCAAGCGGGGGGGCTAGGCGGTGAGCAGTTCTTC.